These 26 T cell receptor beta chains came from one sample sequenced in a study of Tregs in tolerant kidney transplant recipients (dated by TCRdb to 2018 to 2020). Interpreted using the paper, the time point label stands for: blood sample drawn before combined kidney and bone marrow transplant. Libraries were constructed by the immunoSEQ multiplex PCR assay. This immuneACCESS table, as held by TCRdb, lists in-frame sequences with V and J called but not all clones. Of the missing ones, under half trace to an unresolved V gene in checked studies; the others have no known cause. The sample table lists over 85,000 clones, over 85% of them with a count of one. Approximately 0.48% of the sample belongs to the ten largest clones. The source material was CD4+ T cells from blood, sampled before the transplant. Receptors were obtained from a human donor who received a combined kidney and bone marrow transplant.

Comments on this clone: Additional DNA sequences in this sample encode the identical CDR3. The chain links TRBV7-6 to TRBJ2-7; 9 positions agree with TRBD1. V gave up 9 bases and J gave up 2 bases; unmatched junction bases: 11. CDR3 length: 15 residues. The V gene's germline CDR1 is SGHVS and CDR2 FNYEAQ. The CDR3 sequence: CASSFGQGTAYEQYF. The CDR3 DNA is TGTGCCAGTAGTTTCGGACAGGGGACGGCCTACGAGCAGTACTTC.

V gene TRBV4-3 combines with J gene TRBJ2-3, with 10 bases that match TRBD2. The V and J ends lost 1 base and 15 bases, in that order; junction bases with no gene match: 10. The CDR3 sequence is 14 residues long. CDR1 is LGHNA, CDR2 YSLEER, per germline. CDR3 DNA: TGCGCCAGCAGCCAAGGGACTAGCGGCGGCCCTCGTTATTTT. Translated, it gives CASSQGTSGGPRYF.

The chain links TRBV7-3 to TRBJ2-3; 8 positions agree with TRBD2. CDR3 size: 15 residues. Germline V gene lookup returns CDR1 SGHTA and CDR2 FQGTGA. V shed 5 bases, J shed 2 bases, and the junction held 6 bases outside the gene matches. The DNA of the CDR3 is TGTGCCAGCAGCCCTACTAGCGGTACCACAGATACGCAGTATTTT. Its translation: CASSPTSGTTDTQYF.

The gene calls are TRBV5-4 and TRBJ1-1, with a tentative D call TRBD1 (6 bases). The CDR3 consists of 14 residues. Trimming removed 2 bases at V and 4 bases at J, with 12 bases between. CDR1 SGHNT and CDR2 YYREEE come from the germline V gene (reference sequence). The CDR3 sequence: CASSLRTDSTEAFF. CDR3 coding DNA: TGTGCCAGCAGCTTACGGACGGACAGCACTGAAGCTTTCTTT.

The chain has TRBV7-9 and TRBJ1-4; tentatively, D is TRBD1 (5 bases). The length of the CDR3 is 15 residues. V gave up 1 base and J gave up 4 bases, with 10 bases separating them. From germline, CDR1 is SEHNR and CDR2 FQNEAQ (reference sequence). The CDR3 here is CASSLEGRGNEKLFF. The CDR3 nucleotides read TGTGCCAGCAGCTTAGAGGGTAGGGGTAATGAAAAACTGTTTTTT.

This sequence joins TRBV7-8 and TRBJ1-1; 10 nucleotides align to TRBD1. Germline V gives CDR1 SGHVS, CDR2 FQNEAQ. Unmatched junction bases numbered 8, after V lost 5 bases and J lost 5 bases. The CDR3 length is 15 residues. CDR3 DNA sequence: TGTGCCAGCAGCCTACTACCGGGACAGGGGACTGAAGCTTTCTTT. Its protein is CASSLLPGQGTEAFF. Variable domain in full (rest from reference TRBV7-8 and TRBJ1-1): GAGVSQSPRYKVAKRGQDVALRCDPISGHVSLFWYQQALGQGPEFLTYFQNEAQLDKSGLPSDRFFAERPEGSVSTLKIQRTQQEDSAVYLCASSLLPGQGTEAFFGQGTRLTVV.

The chain combines TRBV5-1 with TRBJ1-2; no clear D. The CDR3 runs 19 residues. V was pared by 2 bases and J by 2 bases, with 25 bases between. Per the germline V gene, CDR1 is SGHRS and CDR2 is YFSETQ. CDR3 DNA sequence: TGCGCCAGCAGCTTCTTTTTTTCGGACGAGGGTGGTCGAAACTATGGCTACACCTTC. Protein sequence: CASSFFFSDEGGRNYGYTF.

This sequence joins TRBV10-3 and TRBJ2-7, with 8 bases aligning to TRBD1. CDR1 and CDR2 (germline): ENHRY, SYGVKD. V dropped 8 bases and J dropped 1; count of bases not matched to a gene: 4. The CDR3 loop spans 13 amino acids. As DNA, the CDR3 is TGTGCCATCGGGTGGACAGGGTCCTACGAGCAGTACTTC. It yields the protein CAIGWTGSYEQYF.

This chain joins TRBV19 and TRBJ1-1; 10 bases line up with TRBD1. From germline, CDR1 is LNHDA and CDR2 SQIVND (reference sequence). V shed 7 bases and J 0 bases; nucleotides not matched to a gene: 5. The CDR3 is 15 amino acids. The CDR3 here is CASIETGGMNTEAFF. The CDR3 region has the DNA TGTGCCAGTATAGAGACAGGGGGCATGAACACTGAAGCTTTCTTT.

The gene calls are TRBV28 and TRBJ2-7, with 7 bases that match TRBD1. The CDR3 loop spans 15 amino acids. V was clipped by 6 bases and J by 0 bases; unmatched bases: 8. The V gene's germline CDR1 is MDHEN and CDR2 SYDVKM. CDR3 bases: TGTGCCAGCAGCTCAGGGGGACCCCTCTCCTACGAGCAGTACTTC. Residues: CASSSGGPLSYEQYF. The full variable domain, completed using reference TRBV28 and TRBJ2-7, is DVKVTQSSRYLVKRTGEKVFLECVQDMDHENMFWYRQDPGLGLRLIYFSYDVKMKEKGDIPEGYSVSREKKERFSLILESASTNQTSMYLCASSSGGPLSYEQYFGPGTRLTVT.

This rearrangement joins TRBV7-2 to TRBJ2-3; the D gene is possibly TRBD1 (5 bases). This CDR3 comprises 14 residues. Germline CDR1 is SGHTA and CDR2 is FQGNSA. The V and J ends lost 5 bases and 4 bases respectively, with 13 bases between them. In DNA, the CDR3 is TGTGCCAGCAGCCCCCCTTTGACAGCAGATACGCAGTATTTT. This gives the protein CASSPPLTADTQYF.

The CDR3 loop reads CASSLMQANTGELFF. The CDR3 bases are TGCGCCAGCAGCTTGATGCAAGCAAACACCGGGGAGCTGTTTTTT. The J gene is TRBJ2-2, the V gene TRBV5-1, with unresolved D. The germline CDR1 and CDR2 sequences are SGHRS and YFSETQ. The CDR3 extends over 15 amino acids. Trimming left V 1 base short and J 2 bases short, with 9 bases between.

The V call is TRBV5-4, the J call TRBJ2-3, with 7 bases identical to TRBD2. This CDR3 region has 16 residues. Germline CDR1 reads SGHNT; CDR2 reads YYREEE (reference sequence). The trim removed 2 bases at V and 8 bases at J, leaving 14 bases unmatched. The chain's CDR3 is CASSLKSGDPGGTQYF. In DNA, the CDR3 is TGTGCCAGCAGCTTAAAGAGCGGGGACCCCGGGGGTACGCAGTATTTT.

J is TRBJ1-5 and V is TRBV4-3, with D unclear. The ends were cut back, 4 bases at V and 2 bases at J, with 9 bases in the middle. The V gene's germline CDR1 is LGHNA and CDR2 YSLEER. The length of the CDR3 is 14 residues. The CDR3 protein is CASSRQAGNQPQHF. CDR3 nucleotides: TGCGCCAGCAGCCGGCAGGCCGGCAATCAGCCCCAGCATTTT.

The chain employs TRBV5-4 and TRBJ2-2, with TRBD1 as a possible D gene (6 bases). The germline V gene encodes CDR1 SGHNT and CDR2 YYREEE (reference sequence). The CDR3 has 15 amino acids. The germline V and J ends were trimmed by 4 bases and 4 bases, with 14 bases remaining between them. The CDR3 loop is CASSLSTGFTGELFF. The CDR3 bases are TGTGCCAGCAGCCTCTCTACAGGGTTCACCGGGGAGCTGTTTTTT.

A few counts support this clone. The CDR3 is CASSPSSYEQYF. The CDR3 DNA sequence: TGTGCCAGCAGTCCCAGCTCCTACGAGCAGTACTTC. The chain employs TRBV6-5 and TRBJ2-7; no clear D gene. Germline assignment: CDR1 MNHEY and CDR2 SVGAGI. The CDR3 is 12 amino acids. Trimming left V 5 bases short and J 0 bases short, with 5 bases between.

This clone was observed a single time. The chain combines TRBV11-2 with TRBJ2-1, with 7 positions matching TRBD2. Germline V lookup: CDR1 SGHAT, CDR2 FQNNGV. The V gene end was trimmed by 0 bases and the J gene end by 7 bases; junction bases not matched to a gene: 9. The CDR3 has 16 amino acids. In DNA, the CDR3 is TGTGCCAGCAGCTTAGATCCCGGGCTAGCGGTGAATGAGCAGTTCTTC. Its protein product is CASSLDPGLAVNEQFF.

A few counts support this clone. The V and J genes are TRBV6-6 and TRBJ1-4; the match to TRBD1 covers 7 bases. CDR3 length equals 12 residues. Germline V CDR1 and CDR2: MNHNY, SVGAGI (reference sequence). Losses at the gene ends were 2 bases for V and 14 bases for J; bases not matched to a gene: 5. Here the CDR3 reads CASSYPDRILFF. The DNA of the CDR3 is TGTGCCAGCAGTTACCCGGACAGGATCCTGTTTTTT.

The genes are TRBV19 and TRBJ2-1; D possibly corresponds to TRBD1 (5 bases). Trimming took off 5 bases at V and 5 bases at J, with 10 bases between the two ends. Germline values: CDR1 LNHDA, CDR2 SQIVND (reference sequence). The CDR3 covers 13 residues. CDR3 coding DNA: TGTGCCAGTAGTTCTAAGGGGCACAATGAGCAGTTCTTC. Amino acids: CASSSKGHNEQFF.

The chain carries TRBV27 and TRBJ2-1; 8 bases are shared with TRBD2. J lost 4 bases, V lost 5 bases, and 16 bases had no gene match. The CDR3 contains 18 residues. Germline CDR1 MNHEY, CDR2 SMNVEV (reference sequence). CDR3 bases: TGTGCCAGCAGTGCACAACTCGGGAGGCTAGCGGGTTACAATGAGCAGTTCTTC. As protein: CASSAQLGRLAGYNEQFF.

The J gene is TRBJ2-3, the V gene TRBV18; possible D gene TRBD2, 5 bases. The CDR3 loop spans 15 amino acids. In germline, CDR1 is KGHSH, CDR2 LQKENI. V lost 3 bases, J lost 3 bases, and 13 bases lay in between. The CDR3 DNA is TGTGCCAGCTCACCCGGGAATTTTAGGACAGATACGCAGTATTTT. This encodes CASSPGNFRTDTQYF.

This clone was seen a single time. The CDR3 spells CATSRDGDSYNEQFF. CDR3 nucleotides: TGTGCCACCAGCAGAGACGGGGATTCCTACAATGAGCAGTTCTTC. The chain uses TRBV15 and TRBJ2-1; D may be TRBD2 (5 bases). Trimming shortened V by 0 bases and J by 1 base, and 7 bases separated the two germline ends. Germline V CDR1 and CDR2: LNHNV, YYDKDF (reference sequence). This CDR3 contains 15 residues.

This chain connects TRBV5-1 to TRBJ2-7; 10 nucleotides match TRBD2. CDR3 size: 16 residues. J lost 4 bases, V lost 4 bases, and 11 bases had no gene match. Germline V gene data show CDR1 as SGHRS and CDR2 as YFSETQ. The CDR3 nucleotides are TGCGCCAGCAGCCGACTCGGGGGACTAGCGATTTACGAGCAGTACTTC. Its protein is CASSRLGGLAIYEQYF.

CDR3 DNA sequence: TGTGCCAGTAGTCTCCGCGGGCTCCCCCACACCGGGGAGCTGTTTTTT. The encoded protein is CASSLRGLPHTGELFF. The chain couples TRBV19 to TRBJ2-2; tentative D call: TRBD2 (5 bases). The germline CDR1 and CDR2 sequences are LNHDA and SQIVND (reference sequence). Trimming left V 5 bases short and J 3 bases short, with 16 bases between. CDR3 length equals 16 residues.

Written as DNA, the CDR3 is TGTGCCAGCAGCCAGGAACCCCACTTCCCGGGACTAGTAACAGAGACCCAGTACTTC. Amino acids: CASSQEPHFPGLVTETQYF. V and J are TRBV4-2 and TRBJ2-5, with 8 positions matching TRBD2. The V gene end was trimmed by 3 bases and the J gene end by 4 bases; junction bases not matched to a gene: 19. Germline V gene data show CDR1 as LGHNA and CDR2 as YNFKEQ. The CDR3 totals 19 residues.

V and J are TRBV7-9 and TRBJ1-4; no clear D gene. The CDR3 has 14 residues. CDR1 SEHNR and CDR2 FQNEAQ come from the germline V gene (reference sequence). Trimming pared 5 bases from V and 4 bases from J, leaving 11 bases between. The CDR3 spells CASSIPGYNEKLFF. The CDR3 coding sequence is TGTGCCAGCAGCATCCCAGGTTATAATGAAAAACTGTTTTTT.